The 7 T cell receptor beta chains presented below share a single source sample, sequenced in a study of glioma-infiltrating T cells after dendritic cell vaccination. Some clones are missing from TCRdb's copy, which holds only in-frame ones; the method was immunoSEQ multiplex PCR. The sample carries more than 85,000 clones, around 85% recorded once. Sequencing used blood, obtained before dendritic cell vaccination. The source of these receptors is a human donor with glioblastoma.

The chain carries TRBV6-1 and TRBJ1-5; D unresolved. Trimming left V 1 base short and J 16 bases short, with 14 bases between. The CDR3 extends over 12 amino acids. CDR1 is MNHNS and CDR2 is SASEGT in the germline V gene. The CDR3 is CASSEGTLLFHF. For the CDR3, the DNA is TGTGCCAGCAGTGAAGGGACTCTTCTGTTCCATTTT.

The rearrangement joins TRBV6-5 to TRBJ1-2; D might be TRBD1 (5 bases). Trimming shortened V by 0 bases and J by 8 bases, and 10 bases separated the two germline ends. The CDR3 is 13 residues long. Germline V CDR1 and CDR2: MNHEY, SVGAGI. CDR3 loop: CASSYSVRGGYTF. The CDR3 DNA sequence: TGTGCCAGCAGTTACTCGGTTAGGGGCGGCTACACCTTC.

The V gene is TRBV5-1, the J gene TRBJ1-2; TRBD1 might be the D (6 bases). Germline CDR1 is SGHRS and CDR2 is YFSETQ. This CDR3 comprises 14 residues. Trimming left V 0 bases short and J 3 bases short, with 9 bases between. The CDR3 DNA sequence: TGCGCCAGCAGCTTGGGACAGGCTCACTATGGCTACACCTTC. Residues: CASSLGQAHYGYTF.

The chain uses TRBV4-2 and TRBJ1-5; a possible D gene is TRBD1 (6 bases). In germline, CDR1 is LGHNA, CDR2 YNFKEQ. The V end was cut by 0 bases, the J end by 3 bases, with 9 bases between. The CDR3 contains 15 residues. DNA for the CDR3: TGTGCCAGCAGCCAAGAACAGGGTGACAATCAGCCCCAGCATTTT. This codes for CASSQEQGDNQPQHF.

This clone was counted once. V usage is TRBV13 and J usage is TRBJ1-5; D call uncertain. The V end was cut by 5 bases, the J end by 6 bases, with 11 bases between. Germline CDR1 PRHDT, CDR2 FYEKMQ (reference sequence). The CDR3 covers 13 residues. CDR3 nucleotides: TGTGCCAGCAGCCTCGGGAGCGGTCAGCCCCAGCATTTT. Protein: CASSLGSGQPQHF. Complete variable domain (other parts from reference TRBV13 and TRBJ1-5): AAGVIQSPRHLIKEKRETATLKCYPIPRHDTVYWYQQGPGQDPQFLISFYEKMQSDKGSIPDRFSAQQFSDYHSELNMSSLELGDSALYFCASSLGSGQPQHFGDGTRLSIL.

This sequence joins TRBV5-1 and TRBJ2-2; D is possibly TRBD2 (5 bases). Germline V gene data show CDR1 as SGHRS and CDR2 as YFSETQ. V was pared by 0 bases and J by 3 bases, with 12 bases between. The CDR3 consists of 16 residues. CDR3 sequence: CASSLEKLVYTGELFF. The CDR3 nucleotides read TGCGCCAGCAGCTTGGAGAAACTAGTATACACCGGGGAGCTGTTTTTT.

The rearrangement links TRBV29-1 to TRBJ2-3; TRBD2 matches at 10 bases. Germline V lookup: CDR1 SQVTM, CDR2 ANQGSEA. The trim removed 6 bases at V and 4 bases at J, leaving 10 bases unmatched. The CDR3 length is 15 residues. The CDR3 loop is CSVNGAGGPPDTQYF. The CDR3 DNA reads TGCAGCGTCAACGGAGCGGGGGGGCCCCCAGATACGCAGTATTTT.